The rows below give T cell receptor beta chains drawn from one sample of a study of early T cells in non-severe SARS-CoV-2 infection. TCRdb analysed the 5' RACE reads with MiXCR anew, one entry per CDR3 protein. The sample comprises around 78,000 distinct CDR3 sequences, around 15% of which are singletons, and roughly 3% rests with the top ten. Sequencing used whole blood. The source is an adult who was a healthcare worker with PCR-confirmed SARS-CoV-2 infection or an uninfected control (not recorded which). The CDR3 runs from the conserved cysteine through the conserved F or W. The order of the fields is J gene, V gene, D gene, clone size, CDR3 protein, CDR3 DNA. A D gene is named only where the DNA matches it firmly. Clone size is given for some rows only: seen once, a few or many times, or a class if the clone is expanded.

TRBJ2-1,TRBV11-2,TRBD1,few,CASSLEQGILEQFF,TGTGCCAGCAGCTTAGAACAGGGGATCTTGGAGCAGTTCTTC
TRBJ2-7,TRBV7-9,TRBD2,.,CASSLGLAGYYEQYF,TGTGCCAGCAGCTTAGGGCTAGCGGGATACTACGAGCAGTACTTC
TRBJ1-1,TRBV6-5,.,few,CASSYWQDTEAFF,TGTGCCAGCAGTTATTGGCAAGACACTGAAGCTTTCTTT
TRBJ1-1,TRBV7-9,.,.,CAGQTNTEAFF,TGTGCTGGACAGACGAACACTGAAGCTTTCTTT
TRBJ2-1,TRBV10-2,TRBD2,many,CASQLAVSNEQFF,TGCGCCAGTCAGCTAGCGGTTAGCAATGAGCAGTTCTTC
TRBJ2-7,TRBV6-2/TRBV6-3,.,.,CASSQSQYEQYF,TGTGCCAGCAGTCAATCACAGTACGAGCAGTACTTC
TRBJ2-7,TRBV7-9,.,once,CASSPRASYEQYF,TGTGCCAGCAGCCCTCGGGCATCCTACGAGCAGTACTTC
TRBJ2-1,TRBV11-3,TRBD2,.,CASSSLGGTSYNEQFF,TGTGCCAGCAGCTCCTTGGGAGGGACCTCCTACAATGAGCAGTTCTTC
TRBJ2-5,TRBV29-1,.,few,CSVEDWASRVETQYF,TGCAGCGTTGAAGATTGGGCTAGCCGGGTGGAGACCCAGTACTTC
TRBJ1-1,TRBV5-1,.,few,CASSLWPGPDTEAFF,TGCGCCAGCAGCTTGTGGCCCGGACCTGACACTGAAGCTTTCTTT